This T cell receptor (beta chain) was profiled in a study of human T cells and chemical hapten exposure. Overall study context: On approximately 2 cm by approximately 2 cm of upper inner arm skin, sensitization was performed with 2% DPC. The study lasted roughly 26 weeks, and patients were dosed weekly with diphenylcyclopropenone on the scalp throughout. Study-wide results and limits: Positive correlation was observed between PT1 expanded TCR counts and patch test score.

TCRdb re-derived calls from the RACE reads in MiXCR, one entry per CDR3 protein. The data contain more than 150,000 distinct CDR3 sequences, roughly 15% of them singletons. The ends lost 4 bases at V and 15 bases at J; junction bases unmatched: 9. This CDR3 has 12 residues. The germline V gene has CDR1 MRHNA and CDR2 SNTAGT. Of note for this clonotype: Its antigen is not identified.

As to time point: patch test 1, 2 weeks after DPC sensitization. Sample treatment: therapeutic diphenylcyclopropenone sensitization with weekly scalp DPC. The authors extracted total RNA from unfractionated whole blood. This TCR derives from a woman under 40 with alopecia areata. Some clones in this sample may be carry-over from other donors' samples. J is TRBJ1-5 and V is TRBV6-4; 7 bases map to TRBD1. Sequenced here: whole blood, sampled in connection with sensitization to the hapten diphenylcyclopropenone (DPC). The CDR3 DNA reads as TGTGCCAGCAGTGGCCCTGACAGGGCTATGCATTTT. Translating gives CASSGPDRAMHF.